Below, 4 T cell receptor beta chains from the same sample are listed, as sequenced in a study of shared clonotypes between healthy human individuals. Only CD45RO-negative cells positively selected for CCR7 counted as naive CD8 cells, so terminally differentiated effector memory CD45RA+ cells were excluded. Clones were sequenced by immunoSEQ multiplex PCR, and TCRdb holds only the in-frame ones, with some missing. The table includes about 2 million clones, 85% to 95% detected once. The source material was naive CD8+ T cells sorted from blood. All receptors derive from a man between 18 and 29 years old in good health.

This clone was picked up one time. The chain's CDR3 is CASRDGQSNQPQHF. Here the CDR3 DNA reads TGTGCCAGCAGGGACGGGCAAAGCAATCAGCCCCAGCATTTT. The chain links TRBV6-1 to TRBJ1-5; D unresolved. This CDR3 region has 14 residues. CDR1 is MNHNS, CDR2 SASEGT, per germline. The germline V and J ends were trimmed by 6 bases and 1 base, with 10 bases remaining between them.

This chain connects TRBV27 to TRBJ1-5; D uncertain. V was trimmed by 3 bases and J by 0 bases, leaving 9 bases between them. Germline V gene data show CDR1 as MNHEY and CDR2 as SMNVEV (reference sequence). This CDR3 is built from 15 residues. The DNA for the CDR3 is TGTGCCAGCAGTTTTTCGAGTAATAGCAATCAGCCCCAGCATTTT. It is translated as CASSFSSNSNQPQHF.

The chain is built from TRBV5-1 and TRBJ2-1, with 12 nucleotides matching TRBD2. CDR3 length equals 18 residues. CDR1 is SGHRS, CDR2 YFSETQ, per germline. V trimming: 0 bases; J trimming: 4 bases; junction bases outside the gene matches: 8. The CDR3 bases are TGCGCCAGCAGCTTGGAACCAGGACTAGCGGGGATATACAATGAGCAGTTCTTC. Its translation is CASSLEPGLAGIYNEQFF.

The rearrangement uses TRBV6-5 and TRBJ2-3; D is perhaps TRBD1 (5 bases). CDR3 length: 14 amino acids. Per the germline V gene, CDR1 is MNHEY and CDR2 is SVGAGI. The ends were cut back, 5 bases at V and 4 bases at J, with 13 bases in the middle. The CDR3 DNA follows: TGTGCCAGCAGTCTCGAGACAGAGGCAGATACGCAGTATTTT. It specifies CASSLETEADTQYF.